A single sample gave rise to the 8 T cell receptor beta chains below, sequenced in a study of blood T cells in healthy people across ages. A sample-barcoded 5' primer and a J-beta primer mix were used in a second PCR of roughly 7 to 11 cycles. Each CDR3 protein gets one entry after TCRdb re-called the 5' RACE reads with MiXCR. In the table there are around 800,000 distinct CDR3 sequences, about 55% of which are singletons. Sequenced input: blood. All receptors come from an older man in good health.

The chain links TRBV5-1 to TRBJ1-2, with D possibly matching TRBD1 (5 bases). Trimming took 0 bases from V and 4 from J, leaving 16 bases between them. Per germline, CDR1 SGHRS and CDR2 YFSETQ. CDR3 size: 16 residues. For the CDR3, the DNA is TGCGCCAGCAGCTTGGCCTCTCAGGGTCCCGCCTATGGCTACACCTTC. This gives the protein CASSLASQGPAYGYTF.

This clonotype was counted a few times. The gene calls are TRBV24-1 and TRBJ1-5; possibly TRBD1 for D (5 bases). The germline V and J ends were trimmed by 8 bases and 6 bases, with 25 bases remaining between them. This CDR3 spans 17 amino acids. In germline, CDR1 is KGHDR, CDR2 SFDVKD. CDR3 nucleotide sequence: TGTGCCACCACCAAAGGAAGTTCCAGGGAAGAGGCTCAGCCCCAGCATTTT. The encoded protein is CATTKGSSREEAQPQHF.

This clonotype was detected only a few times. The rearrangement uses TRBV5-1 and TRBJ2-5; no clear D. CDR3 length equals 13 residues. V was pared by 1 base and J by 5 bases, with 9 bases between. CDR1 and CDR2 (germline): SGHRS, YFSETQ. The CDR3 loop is CASSLNRQETQYF. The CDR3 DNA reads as TGCGCCAGCAGCTTGAACCGGCAGGAGACCCAGTACTTC.

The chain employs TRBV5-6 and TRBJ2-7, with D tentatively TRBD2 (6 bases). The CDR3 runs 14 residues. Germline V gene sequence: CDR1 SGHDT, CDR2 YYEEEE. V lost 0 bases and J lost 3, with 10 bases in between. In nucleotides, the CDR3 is TGTGCCAGCAGCTTGGCATTGCGGGACTACGAGCAGTACTTC. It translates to CASSLALRDYEQYF. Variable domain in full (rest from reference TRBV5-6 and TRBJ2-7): DAGVTQSPTHLIKTRGQQVTLRCSPKSGHDTVSWYQQALGQGPQFIFQYYEEEERQRGNFPDRFSGHQFPNYSSELNVNALLLGDSALYLCASSLALRDYEQYFGPGTRLTVT.

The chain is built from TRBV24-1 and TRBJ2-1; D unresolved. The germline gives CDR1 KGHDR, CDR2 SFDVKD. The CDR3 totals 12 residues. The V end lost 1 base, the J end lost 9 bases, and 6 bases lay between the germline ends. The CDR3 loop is CATSDFDREQFF. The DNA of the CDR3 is TGTGCCACCAGTGATTTTGACCGTGAGCAGTTCTTC.

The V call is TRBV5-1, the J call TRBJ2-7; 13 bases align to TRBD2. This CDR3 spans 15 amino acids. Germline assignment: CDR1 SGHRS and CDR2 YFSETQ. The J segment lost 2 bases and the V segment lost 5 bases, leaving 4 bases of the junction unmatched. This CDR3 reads CASRAGLAGAYEQYF. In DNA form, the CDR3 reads TGCGCCAGCAGGGCTGGACTAGCGGGGGCCTACGAGCAGTACTTC.

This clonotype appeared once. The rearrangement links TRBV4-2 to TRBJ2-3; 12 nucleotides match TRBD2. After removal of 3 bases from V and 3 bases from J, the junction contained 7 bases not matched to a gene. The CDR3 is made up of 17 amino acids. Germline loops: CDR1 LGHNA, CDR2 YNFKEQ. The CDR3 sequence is CASSQSLAGGHTDTQYF. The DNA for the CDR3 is TGTGCCAGCAGCCAGTCACTAGCGGGAGGACATACAGATACGCAGTATTTT.

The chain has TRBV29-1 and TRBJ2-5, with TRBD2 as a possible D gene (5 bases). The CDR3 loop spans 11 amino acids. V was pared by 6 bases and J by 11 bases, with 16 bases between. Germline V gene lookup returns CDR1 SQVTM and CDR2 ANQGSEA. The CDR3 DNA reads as TGCAGCGTCGGAGGCACAAGAGAGCAGTACTTC. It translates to CSVGGTREQYF.